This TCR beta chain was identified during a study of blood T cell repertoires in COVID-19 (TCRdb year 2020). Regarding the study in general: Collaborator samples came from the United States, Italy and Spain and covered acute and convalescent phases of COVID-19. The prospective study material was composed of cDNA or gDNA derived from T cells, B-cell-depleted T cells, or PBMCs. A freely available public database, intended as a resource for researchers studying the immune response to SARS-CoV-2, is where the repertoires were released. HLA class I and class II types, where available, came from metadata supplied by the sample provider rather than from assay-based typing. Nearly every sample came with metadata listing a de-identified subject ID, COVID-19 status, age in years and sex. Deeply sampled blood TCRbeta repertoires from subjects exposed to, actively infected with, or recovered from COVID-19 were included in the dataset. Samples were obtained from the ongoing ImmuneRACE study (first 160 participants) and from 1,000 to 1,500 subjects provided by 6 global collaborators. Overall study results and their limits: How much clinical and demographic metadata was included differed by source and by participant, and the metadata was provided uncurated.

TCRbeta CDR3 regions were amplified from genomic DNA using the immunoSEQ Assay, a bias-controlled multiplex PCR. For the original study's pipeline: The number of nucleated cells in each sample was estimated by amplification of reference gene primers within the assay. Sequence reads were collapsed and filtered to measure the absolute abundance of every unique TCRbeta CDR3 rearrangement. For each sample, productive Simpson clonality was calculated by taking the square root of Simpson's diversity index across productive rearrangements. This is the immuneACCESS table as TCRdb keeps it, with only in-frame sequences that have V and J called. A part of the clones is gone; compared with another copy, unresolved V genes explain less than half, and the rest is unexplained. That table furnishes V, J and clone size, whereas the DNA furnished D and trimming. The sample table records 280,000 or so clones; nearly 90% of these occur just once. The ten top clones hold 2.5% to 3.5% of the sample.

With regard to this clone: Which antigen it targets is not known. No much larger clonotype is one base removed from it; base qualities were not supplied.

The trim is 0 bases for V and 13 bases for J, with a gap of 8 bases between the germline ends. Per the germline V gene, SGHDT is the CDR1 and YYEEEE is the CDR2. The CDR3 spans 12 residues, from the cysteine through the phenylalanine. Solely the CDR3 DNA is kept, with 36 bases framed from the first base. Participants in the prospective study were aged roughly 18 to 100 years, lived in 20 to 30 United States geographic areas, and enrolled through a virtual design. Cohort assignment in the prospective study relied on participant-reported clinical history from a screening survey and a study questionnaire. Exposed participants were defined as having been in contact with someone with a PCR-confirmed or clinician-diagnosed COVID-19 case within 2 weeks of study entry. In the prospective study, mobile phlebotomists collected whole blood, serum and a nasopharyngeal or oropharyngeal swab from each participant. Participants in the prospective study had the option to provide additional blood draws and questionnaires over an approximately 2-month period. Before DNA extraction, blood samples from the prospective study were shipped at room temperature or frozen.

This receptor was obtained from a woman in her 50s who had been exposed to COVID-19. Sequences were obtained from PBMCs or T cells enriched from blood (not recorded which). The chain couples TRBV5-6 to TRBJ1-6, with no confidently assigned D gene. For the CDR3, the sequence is CASSLGGPPLHF. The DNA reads TGTGCCAGCAGCTTGGGAGGGCCCCCCCTCCACTTT.